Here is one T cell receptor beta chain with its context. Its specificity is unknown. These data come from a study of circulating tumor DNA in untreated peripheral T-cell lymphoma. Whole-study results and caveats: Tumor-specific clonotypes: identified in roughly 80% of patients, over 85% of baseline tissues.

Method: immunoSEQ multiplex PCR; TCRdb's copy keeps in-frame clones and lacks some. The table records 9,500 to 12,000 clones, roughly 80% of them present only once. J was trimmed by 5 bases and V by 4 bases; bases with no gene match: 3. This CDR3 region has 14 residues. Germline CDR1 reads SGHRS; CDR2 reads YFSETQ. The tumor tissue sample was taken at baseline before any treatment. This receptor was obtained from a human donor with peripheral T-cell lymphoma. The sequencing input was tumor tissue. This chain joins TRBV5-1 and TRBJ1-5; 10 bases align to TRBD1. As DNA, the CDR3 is TGCGCCAGCAGCCAAGGGACAGGGGATCAGCCCCAGCATTTT. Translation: CASSQGTGDQPQHF. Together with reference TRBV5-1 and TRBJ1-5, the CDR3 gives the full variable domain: KAGVTQTPRYLIKTRGQQVTLSCSPISGHRSVSWYQQTPGQGLQFLFEYFSETQRNKGNFPGRFSGRQFSNSRSEMNVSTLELGDSALYLCASSQGTGDQPQHFGDGTRLSIL.